One sample yielded the 19 T cell receptor beta chains listed below, sequenced in a study of T cell repertoires in cytomegalovirus infection. Their antigens remain unidentified. TCRdb re-called the reads with MiXCR, one entry per CDR3 protein. The table lists 51,000 or so distinct CDR3 sequences, 15% to 20% of them singletons. The starting material was CD8+ T cells from cultured PBMCs, obtained from culture after CMV antigen stimulation. These receptors came from a human donor in good health (CMV status not recorded). Some clones in this sample may be carry-over from other donors' samples.

This clonotype has more than one count but fewer than ten. The V gene is TRBV5-6, the J gene TRBJ1-2; 9 bases match TRBD1. Germline V gene sequence: CDR1 SGHDT, CDR2 YYEEEE. Trimming cost V 4 bases and J 8 bases; bases outside gene matches: 9. The length of the CDR3 is 14 residues. CDR3 protein: CASSAGTGNFGYTF. CDR3 in DNA: TGTGCCAGCAGCGCCGGGACAGGGAACTTCGGCTACACCTTC.

The genes are TRBV28 and TRBJ2-3; unclear D gene. Trimming left V 6 bases short and J 0 bases short, with 13 bases between. The V gene's germline CDR1 is MDHEN and CDR2 SYDVKM. The CDR3 is made up of 15 amino acids. CDR3 residues: CASRGDSTSTDTQYF. CDR3 DNA sequence: TGTGCCAGCAGGGGTGATAGTACTAGCACAGATACGCAGTATTTT.

This clonotype was seen just once. J is TRBJ2-7 and V is TRBV7-6; possibly TRBD1 or TRBD2 for D (5 bases each). Trimming removed 1 base from V and 7 bases from J, with 11 bases in between. This CDR3 has 13 residues. Per the germline V gene, CDR1 is SGHVS and CDR2 is FNYEAQ. The CDR3 sequence is CASSLVLGEEQYF. CDR3 coding DNA: TGTGCCAGCAGCTTAGTACTAGGGGAAGAGCAGTACTTC.

This clonotype showed up just a few times. This sequence joins TRBV7-2 and TRBJ2-6; 7 bases are a match to TRBD2. The length of the CDR3 is 19 residues. The V gene's germline CDR1 is SGHTA and CDR2 FQGNSA. J lost 0 bases, V lost 5 bases, and 13 bases had no gene match. CDR3 protein: CASSTNPGSGASGANVLTF. The CDR3 DNA reads as TGTGCCAGCAGCACAAACCCTGGGAGCGGGGCCTCTGGGGCCAACGTCCTGACTTTC.

V is TRBV7-9 and J is TRBJ2-7; maybe TRBD2 (7 bases). Germline V CDR1 and CDR2: SEHNR, FQNEAQ (reference sequence). V lost 5 bases, J lost 2 bases, and 16 bases lay in between. The CDR3 loop spans 15 amino acids. CDR3 coding DNA: TGTGCCAGCAGCCCCCCGGGGGGCGTAGCCTACGAGCAGTACTTC. Translation gives CASSPPGGVAYEQYF.

This clonotype turned up a few times. The J gene is TRBJ1-1, the V gene TRBV23-1; no reliable D call. TRBV23-1 is annotated as an ORF whose role is uncertain. The CDR3 loop spans 12 amino acids. V was cut by 9 bases and J by 3 bases, with 11 bases left in between. The CDR3 DNA reads TGCGCCAGTCCCCCTGAGGACACTGAAGCTTTCTTT. Protein: CASPPEDTEAFF.

The gene calls are TRBV28 and TRBJ2-7; no clear D. Germline CDR1 and CDR2: MDHEN and SYDVKM. V was clipped by 5 bases and J by 6 bases, with 11 bases between them. There are 12 residues in the CDR3. The DNA for the CDR3 is TGTGCCAGCAGTACTTACGGGTCCGAGCAGTACTTC. Translation gives CASSTYGSEQYF.

V is TRBV9 and J is TRBJ2-5; possibly TRBD2 for D (5 bases). The V gene lost 4 bases and the J gene lost 5 bases, with 24 bases spanning the gap. Germline loops: CDR1 SGDLS, CDR2 YYNGEE. CDR3 length: 17 amino acids. The CDR3 sequence is CASSPLGVVFQRETQYF. In nucleotides, the CDR3 is TGTGCCAGCAGCCCCCTCGGGGTGGTTTTTCAACGGGAGACCCAGTACTTC.

This chain joins TRBV7-9 and TRBJ2-5, with TRBD1 matching over 8 bases. The CDR3 consists of 15 residues. V lost 5 bases and J lost 3; bases outside the gene matches: 8. Germline V CDR1 and CDR2: SEHNR, FQNEAQ (reference sequence). CDR3 amino acids: CASSRLSDREETQYF. The CDR3, as DNA: TGTGCCAGCAGCCGACTCTCGGACAGGGAAGAGACCCAGTACTTC.

This clonotype was detected a few times. This rearrangement joins TRBV4-3 to TRBJ1-6; D uncertain. The CDR3 is 16 amino acids. The V and J ends lost 0 bases and 8 bases respectively, with 14 bases between them. Germline-derived CDR1 and CDR2 are LGHNA and YSLEER. The CDR3 reads CASSQDREVMDSPLHF. CDR3 sequence (DNA): TGCGCCAGCAGCCAAGATCGGGAGGTTATGGATTCACCCCTCCACTTT.

The J gene is TRBJ1-5, the V gene TRBV6-1; D remains unclear. The germline V gene encodes CDR1 MNHNS and CDR2 SASEGT. This CDR3 has 15 residues. V dropped 3 bases and J dropped 0 bases, with 9 bases sitting between them. CDR3 DNA: TGTGCCAGCAGTGAGTTTCAGTATAGCAATCAGCCCCAGCATTTT. Protein sequence: CASSEFQYSNQPQHF.

This chain links TRBV6-2 or TRBV6-3 with TRBJ2-2; D is uncertain. The length of the CDR3 is 15 residues. CDR1 and CDR2 (germline): MNHEY, SVGEGT. The V gene lost 7 bases and the J gene lost 7 bases, with 19 bases spanning the gap. The CDR3 protein is CASTLLRRKFGELFF. CDR3 in DNA: TGTGCCAGCACCCTCCTGCGAAGGAAATTCGGGGAGCTGTTTTTT.

The table lists this clonotype with a few counts. This chain links TRBV10-3 with TRBJ1-1, with TRBD1 matching 7 bases. CDR3 size: 12 residues. Germline CDR1 ENHRY, CDR2 SYGVKD. V lost 11 bases to trimming and J lost 8 bases; unmatched junction nucleotides: 11. DNA for the CDR3: TGTGCCCTTTCCCCGACAGGGCGAGAAGCTTTCTTT. It codes for CALSPTGREAFF.

Remarks on this clonotype: An end of the junction does not agree with germline; a read error may underlie this. This rearrangement joins TRBV7-6 to TRBJ2-1, with D perhaps TRBD2 (5 bases). Germline V CDR1 and CDR2: SGHVS, FNYEAQ. CDR3 length equals 13 residues. CDR3: CASSSAGSDEQFF. The CDR3 nucleotides are TGTGCTAGCAGCTCCGCCGGTAGCGATGAGCAGTTCTTC.

This clonotype appeared a few times. The rearrangement uses TRBV6-2 or TRBV6-3 and TRBJ1-1; D is perhaps TRBD1 (5 bases). Germline V lookup: CDR1 MNHEY, CDR2 SVGEGT. This CDR3 has 16 amino acids. Trimming cost V 6 bases and J 0 bases, with 17 bases left between them. The CDR3 DNA is TGTGCCAGCAGGGACTCAGGGCTTCATATGAACACTGAAGCTTTCTTT. It yields the protein CASRDSGLHMNTEAFF.

The sample holds a few counts of this clonotype. The chain joins TRBV10-3 to TRBJ1-4; D is unclear. The germline V gene encodes CDR1 ENHRY and CDR2 SYGVKD. CDR3 length equals 15 residues. Trimming took off 2 bases at V and 10 bases at J, with 17 bases between the two ends. This chain's CDR3 is CAISELAGRRAKLFF. CDR3 DNA: TGTGCCATCAGTGAGCTCGCAGGCAGGAGGGCAAAACTGTTTTTT.

There are a few counts of this clonotype. The chain employs TRBV9 and TRBJ2-7; no reliable D call. The CDR3 runs 13 residues. V lost 2 bases to trimming and J lost 3 bases, with 9 bases between them. CDR1 and CDR2 (germline): SGDLS, YYNGEE. The CDR3 sequence: CASSVDGFYEQYF. In DNA, the CDR3 is TGTGCCAGCAGCGTGGACGGATTCTACGAGCAGTACTTC.

The genes are TRBV10-3 and TRBJ2-7; D is unresolved. This CDR3 contains 14 residues. Trimming pared 6 bases from V and 2 bases from J, leaving 14 bases between. Germline loops: CDR1 ENHRY, CDR2 SYGVKD. CDR3 loop: CAIRTTESPYEQYF. CDR3 bases: TGTGCCATCAGGACGACGGAATCTCCCTACGAGCAGTACTTC.

The chain carries TRBV20-1 and TRBJ2-3; D call uncertain. Germline CDR1 is DFQATT and CDR2 is SNEGSKA (reference sequence). CDR3 length: 12 amino acids. Trimming cost V 1 base and J 1 base, with 3 bases left between them. The CDR3 loop reads CSARGGTDTQYF. CDR3 coding DNA: TGCAGTGCTAGAGGGGGCACAGATACGCAGTATTTT.